This section outlines one T cell receptor (beta chain) sequence together with its context. Its antigen is unidentified. This sample is drawn from a study of T cells in Graves' hyperthyroidism and ophthalmopathy. The study enrolled patients aged 18 to 65 with newly diagnosed hyperthyroidism of under 2 months' duration. Exclusion of patients followed from uncontrolled infection, other autoimmune disease, pregnancy or lactation. RNA transcripts yielded amplified TCR beta CDR3 regions. HTBI primers were used for first-round RT-PCR of the TCR CDR3. TCRdb redid the calling of the multiplex PCR reads with MiXCR, one entry per CDR3 protein. This sample yields fewer than 450,000 distinct CDR3 sequences, of which about a sixth are seen a single time; more than 30% belongs to the top ten. General study points: Blood held most thyroid clonotypes expanded above 0.001 frequency. From stable hyperthyroidism, ophthalmopathy was set apart by a 13 V-J model.

V gave up 5 bases and J gave up 3 bases; unmatched junction bases: 10. The CDR3 extends over 15 amino acids. Germline CDR1 and CDR2: MNHNS and SASEGT. V usage is TRBV6-1 and J usage is TRBJ2-7; the match to TRBD1 covers 7 bases. Material for sequencing was blood. The receptor was isolated from a woman aged 25-40 years with Graves' hyperthyroidism that later progressed to Graves' ophthalmopathy. CDR3 loop: CASSIQTGTLYEQYF. The CDR3 nucleotides are TGTGCCAGCAGTATTCAGACAGGGACCCTCTACGAGCAGTACTTC.